This record covers a single TCR beta chain. Its antigen is still unknown. This specimen belongs to a study of T-cell reconstitution after alpha-beta-depleted transplantation in children. Using unique molecular identifiers, the investigators prepared the TCRbeta library. TCRdb processed the PCR reads anew with MiXCR; each CDR3 protein has one entry. The top ten hold approximately 11% of the sample, which has 250,000 to 350,000 distinct CDR3 sequences, around 25% seen once. This CDR3 region has 14 residues. The J segment lost 10 bases and the V segment lost 4 bases, leaving 7 bases of the junction unmatched. CDR1 SGHRS and CDR2 YFSETQ come from the germline V gene. Overall study results and limits: Reportedly, alpha-beta T cells present about two months post-transplant originated from several hundred expanded clones of graft origin.

The source of this sequence is a male patient younger than 18 who had a stem cell transplant for acute lymphoblastic leukemia, so the T cells may come from the graft donor. The sample here was PBMCs, mostly from graft donor cells, taken 180 days after TCRalphabeta/CD19-depleted stem cell transplant. This chain joins TRBV5-1 and TRBJ2-1; 11 bases are shared with TRBD2. The CDR3 region is CASSGVAGGPEQFF. CDR3 DNA sequence: TGCGCCAGCAGCGGGGTAGCGGGAGGGCCAGAGCAGTTCTTC.